This TCR beta chain derives from a study of PD-L1 blockade in urothelial cancer (dated by TCRdb to about 2017). Looking at the study overall: All patients started therapy around 2014 and received atezolizumab 1,200 mg intravenously every 3 weeks. About 90% of the 29 patients were identified as males with urothelial cancer of bladder origin, and a prior smoking history was reported by 18 of 29 patients. Patients had an ECOG performance status of 0 or 1 and had received between 0 and 3 prior chemotherapy regimens. Blood samples were analyzed at two time points: 3 weeks after treatment start (second dose) and 6 weeks after treatment start. Blood samples gave a median of about 140,000 T cells and 82,636 unique TCRs, with a median clonality of 0.080. The study was an exploratory multi-omic analysis of somatic, immune and clinical correlates of response to PD-L1 blockade with atezolizumab in urothelial cancer. Pretreatment tumor samples, along with matched peripheral blood serially collected before and after atezolizumab treatment, were subjected to TCR sequencing. Durable clinical benefit was defined as a progression-free survival longer than 6 months, and TCR features were additionally tested against progression-free survival and overall survival. In the same patients, pretreatment tumors underwent whole exome sequencing and RNA sequencing in addition to TCR sequencing. Fewer than ten patients reached durable clinical benefit, while some 19 patients did not. Pretreatment blood TCR-seq was available for twenty-nine patients, at least one posttreatment blood collection was obtained for about 24 patients, and tumor TCR-seq was available for about 24 patients.

The germline V gene encodes CDR1 SGHRS and CDR2 YFSETQ. The cysteine opens and the phenylalanine closes a CDR3 of 15 amino acids. Here the CDR3 DNA is all that survives: 45 bases in frame from base 1. V and J lose 0 bases and 2 bases, and a span of 12 bases separates them. This specimen's time point label, per the study, means: peripheral blood 6 weeks after treatment start. The cohort comprised around 31 patients with locally advanced or metastatic urothelial carcinoma treated at Memorial Sloan Kettering on a trial protocol. Peripheral blood mononuclear cells were collected pretreatment and during treatment, with between 1 and 8 total time points obtained per patient. The Qiagen DNeasy Blood extraction kit was used to purify genomic DNA from total PBMCs and tumor samples. Collected pretreatment and during treatment, PBMCs were isolated and stored as previously described. Synthetic TCR analog templates were spiked into each PCR to estimate absolute template abundance from read counts. The immunoSEQ assay used bias-controlled V and J gene primers to amplify TCRbeta CDR3 regions from genomic DNA. Rearranged TCRbeta segments were sequenced at approximately 20X coverage. In the paper's pipeline: Sequencing errors were corrected by clustering, and CDR3s were annotated against IMGT so that V, D and J genes could be assigned. Only productive TCRbeta rearrangements were used in downstream analyses, excluding out-of-frame or stop-codon sequences. Clonality was calculated as one minus the Shannon entropy normalized by the log of the number of unique productive sequences. Fisher's exact test with Benjamini-Hochberg correction, using a cutoff of adjusted p below 0.01, was how clones that differed between time points or between blood and tumor were identified. Not all clones reach the TCRdb copy of this immuneACCESS table, which keeps in-frame sequences only. Checked studies attribute under half of the gap to unresolved V genes and leave the rest unexplained. V and J calls plus clone size are reproduced from that table; the DNA served to infer D and trimming. The sample table holds about 48,000 clones, of which approximately 78% were seen once. The ten largest make up approximately 8.3% of the sample.

General findings and caveats noted by the study authors: A pretreatment peripheral blood TCR clonality below the median was linked to improved progression-free and overall survival. Patients with durable benefit showed greater expansion of tumor-associated TCR clones in peripheral blood 3 weeks after starting treatment (n ≈ 20, p = 0.022). Because the sample size was small (n of about 27) and many of the analyses were exploratory, the results are meant to be hypothesis-generating.

Comments on this clone: No antigen is known for it. No much larger clonotype is one base removed from it; base qualities were not supplied.

Specimen: PBMCs, collected around atezolizumab (anti-PD-L1) treatment. The TCR was taken from a man between 70 and 80 years old with urothelial cancer. The rearranged segments are TRBV5-1 and TRBJ2-7, with TRBD1 tentatively as D gene (6 bases match). In nucleotides, the sequence is TGCGCCAGCAGCTTGGGGGGCCAGGGGACCTACGAGCAGTACTTC. Its protein product is CASSLGGQGTYEQYF. Supplemented by the reference TRBV5-1 and TRBJ2-7 proteins around the CDR3, the complete variable domain is KAGVTQTPRYLIKTRGQQVTLSCSPISGHRSVSWYQQTPGQGLQFLFEYFSETQRNKGNFPGRFSGRQFSNSRSEMNVSTLELGDSALYLCASSLGGQGTYEQYFGPGTRLTVT.